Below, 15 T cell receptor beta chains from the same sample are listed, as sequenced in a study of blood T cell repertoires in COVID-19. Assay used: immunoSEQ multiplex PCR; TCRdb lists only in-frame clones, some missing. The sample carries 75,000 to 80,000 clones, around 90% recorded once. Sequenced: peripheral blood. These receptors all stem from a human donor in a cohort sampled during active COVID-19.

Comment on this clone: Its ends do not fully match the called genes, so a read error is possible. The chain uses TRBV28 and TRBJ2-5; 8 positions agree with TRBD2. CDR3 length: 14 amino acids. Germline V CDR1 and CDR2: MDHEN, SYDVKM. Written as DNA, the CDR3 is TGTGCCAGCACGGAAGCGGGAGACCACGAGACCCAGTACTTC. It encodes CASTEAGDHETQYF.

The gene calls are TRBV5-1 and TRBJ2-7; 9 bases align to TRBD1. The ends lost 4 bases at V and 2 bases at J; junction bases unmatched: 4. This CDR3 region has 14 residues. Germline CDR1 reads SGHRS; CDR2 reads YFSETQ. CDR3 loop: CASSNGQGPYEQYF. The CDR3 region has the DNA TGCGCCAGCAGCAATGGACAGGGGCCCTACGAGCAGTACTTC.

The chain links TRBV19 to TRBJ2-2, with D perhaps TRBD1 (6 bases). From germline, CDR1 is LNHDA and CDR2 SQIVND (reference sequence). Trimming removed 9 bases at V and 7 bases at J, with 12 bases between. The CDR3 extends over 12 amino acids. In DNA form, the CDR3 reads TGTGCCAGCCAACAGGGTTTCGGGGAGCTGTTTTTT. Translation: CASQQGFGELFF.

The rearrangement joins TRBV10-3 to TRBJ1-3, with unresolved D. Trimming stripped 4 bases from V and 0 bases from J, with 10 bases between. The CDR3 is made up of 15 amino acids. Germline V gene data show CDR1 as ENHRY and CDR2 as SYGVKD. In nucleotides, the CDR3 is TGTGCCATCAGTGGAGGTGATTTCTCTGGAAACACCATATATTTT. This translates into CAISGGDFSGNTIYF.

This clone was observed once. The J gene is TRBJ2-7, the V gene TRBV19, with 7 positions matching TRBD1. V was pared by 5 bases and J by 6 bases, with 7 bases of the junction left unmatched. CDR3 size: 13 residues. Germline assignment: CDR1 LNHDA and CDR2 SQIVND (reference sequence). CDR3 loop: CASSLQTGREQYF. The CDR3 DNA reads TGTGCCAGTAGTTTGCAGACAGGGCGCGAGCAGTACTTC.

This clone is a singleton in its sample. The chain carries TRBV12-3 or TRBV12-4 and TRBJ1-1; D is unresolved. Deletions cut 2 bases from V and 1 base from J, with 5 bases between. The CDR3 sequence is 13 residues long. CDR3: CASSLLANTEAFF. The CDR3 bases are TGTGCCAGCAGTTTATTGGCGAACACTGAAGCTTTCTTT.

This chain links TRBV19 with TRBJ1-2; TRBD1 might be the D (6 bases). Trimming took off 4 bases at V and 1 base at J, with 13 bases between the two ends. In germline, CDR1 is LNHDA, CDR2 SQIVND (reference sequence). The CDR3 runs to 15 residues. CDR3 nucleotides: TGTGCCAGTAGTACTAACCAGGGACATAACTATGGCTACACCTTC. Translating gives CASSTNQGHNYGYTF.

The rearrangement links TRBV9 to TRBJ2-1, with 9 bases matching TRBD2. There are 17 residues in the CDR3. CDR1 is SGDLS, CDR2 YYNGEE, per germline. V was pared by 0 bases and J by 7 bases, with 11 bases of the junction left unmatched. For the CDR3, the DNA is TGTGCCAGCAGCGTAGCCCCCCTCGCGGGGGGGCGTAATGAGCAGTTCTTC. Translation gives CASSVAPLAGGRNEQFF. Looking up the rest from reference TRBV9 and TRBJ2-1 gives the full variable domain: DSGVTQTPKHLITATGQRVTLRCSPRSGDLSVYWYQQSLDQGLQFLIQYYNGEERAKGNILERFSAQQFPDLHSELNLSSLELGDSALYFCASSVAPLAGGRNEQFFGPGTRLTVL.

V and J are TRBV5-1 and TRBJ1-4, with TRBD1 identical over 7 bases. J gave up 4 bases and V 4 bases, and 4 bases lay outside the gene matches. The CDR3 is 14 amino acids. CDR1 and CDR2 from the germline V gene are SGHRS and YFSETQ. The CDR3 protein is CASSTTGFNEKLFF. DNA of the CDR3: TGCGCCAGCAGCACGACAGGGTTTAATGAAAAACTGTTTTTT. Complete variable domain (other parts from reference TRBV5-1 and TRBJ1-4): KAGVTQTPRYLIKTRGQQVTLSCSPISGHRSVSWYQQTPGQGLQFLFEYFSETQRNKGNFPGRFSGRQFSNSRSEMNVSTLELGDSALYLCASSTTGFNEKLFFGSGTQLSVL.

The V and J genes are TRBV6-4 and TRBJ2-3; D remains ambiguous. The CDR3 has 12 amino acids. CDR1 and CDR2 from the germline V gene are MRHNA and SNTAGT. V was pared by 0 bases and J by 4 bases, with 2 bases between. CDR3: CASSDSSDTQYF. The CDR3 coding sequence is TGTGCCAGCAGTGACTCCTCAGATACGCAGTATTTT.

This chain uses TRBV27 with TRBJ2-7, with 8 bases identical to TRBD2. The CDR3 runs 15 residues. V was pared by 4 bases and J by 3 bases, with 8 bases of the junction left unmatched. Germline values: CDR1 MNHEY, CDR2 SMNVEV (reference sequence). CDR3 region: CASSSQREWGYEQYF. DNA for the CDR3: TGTGCCAGCAGTTCCCAGCGGGAGTGGGGCTACGAGCAGTACTTC.

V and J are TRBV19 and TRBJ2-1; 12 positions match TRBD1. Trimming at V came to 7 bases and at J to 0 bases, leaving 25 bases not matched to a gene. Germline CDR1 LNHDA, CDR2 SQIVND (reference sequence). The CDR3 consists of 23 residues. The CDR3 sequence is CASIQRPGQGAWDYQSSYNEQFF. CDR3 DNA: TGTGCCAGTATACAGAGACCGGGACAGGGGGCATGGGACTACCAGAGCTCCTACAATGAGCAGTTCTTC.

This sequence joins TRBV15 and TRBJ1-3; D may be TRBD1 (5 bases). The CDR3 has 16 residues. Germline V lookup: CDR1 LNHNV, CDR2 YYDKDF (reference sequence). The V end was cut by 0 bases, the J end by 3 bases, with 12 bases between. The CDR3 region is CATSRDPRQIGNTIYF. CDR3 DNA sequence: TGTGCCACCAGCAGAGATCCGCGACAGATTGGAAACACCATATATTTT.

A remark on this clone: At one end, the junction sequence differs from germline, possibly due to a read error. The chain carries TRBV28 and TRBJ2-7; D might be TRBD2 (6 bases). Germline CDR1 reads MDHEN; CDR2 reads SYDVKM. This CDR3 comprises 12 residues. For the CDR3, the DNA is TGTGCCAGCAGTTTAGGCTCCCGCGGGGCACACTTC. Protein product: CASSLGSRGAHF. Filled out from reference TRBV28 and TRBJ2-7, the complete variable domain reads DVKVTQSSRYLVKRTGEKVFLECVQDMDHENMFWYRQDPGLGLRLIYFSYDVKMKEKGDIPEGYSVSREKKERFSLILESASTNQTSMYLCASSLGSRGAHFGPGTRLTVT.

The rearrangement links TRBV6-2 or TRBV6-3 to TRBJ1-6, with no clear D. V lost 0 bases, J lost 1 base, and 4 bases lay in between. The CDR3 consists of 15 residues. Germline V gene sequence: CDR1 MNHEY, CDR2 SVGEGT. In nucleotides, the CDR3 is TGTGCCAGCAGTTACTCGGCTTCCTATAATTCACCCCTCCACTTT. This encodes CASSYSASYNSPLHF.